The clone carrying this T cell receptor (beta chain) was counted once. This sample is drawn from a study of cytomegalovirus exposure and HLA in healthy donors. This CDR3 is 15 amino acids long. Germline assignment: CDR1 SGHVS and CDR2 FNYEAQ. Trimming took 4 bases from V and 4 from J, leaving 17 bases between them. PCR employed 60 Vbeta and 13 Jbeta primers. Generated by immunoSEQ multiplex PCR, the TCRdb table keeps only in-frame clones and is missing some. The table includes about 140,000 clones, approximately 80% detected once. Sequencing was done on a sample of PBMCs. The sequence was collected from a male donor in good health and CMV-seronegative. This rearrangement joins TRBV7-6 to TRBJ2-7; the D gene is possibly TRBD1 (8 bases). CDR3 residues: CASSSQGGFSYEQYF. CDR3 nucleotides: TGTGCCAGCAGCTCACAGGGGGGGTTCTCATACGAGCAGTACTTC.